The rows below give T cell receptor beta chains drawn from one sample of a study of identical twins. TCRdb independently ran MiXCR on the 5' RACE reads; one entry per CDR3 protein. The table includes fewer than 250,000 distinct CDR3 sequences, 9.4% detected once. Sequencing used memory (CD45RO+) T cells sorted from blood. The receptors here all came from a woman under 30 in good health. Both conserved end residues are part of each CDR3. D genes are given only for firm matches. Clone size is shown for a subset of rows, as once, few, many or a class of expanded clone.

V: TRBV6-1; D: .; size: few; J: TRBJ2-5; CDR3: CASSESGWETQYF; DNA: TGTGCCAGCAGTGAATCTGGGTGGGAGACCCAGTACTTC
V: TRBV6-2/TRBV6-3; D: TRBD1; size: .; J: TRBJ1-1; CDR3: CASNPGQGSTEAFF; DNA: TGTGCCAGCAACCCGGGACAGGGGTCCACTGAAGCTTTCTTT
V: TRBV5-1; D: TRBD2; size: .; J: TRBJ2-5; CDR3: CASSLGHGLAQETQYF; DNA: TGCGCCAGCAGCTTGGGACACGGACTAGCCCAAGAGACCCAGTACTTC
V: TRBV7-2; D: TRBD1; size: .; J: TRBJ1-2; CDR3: CASSTGQVVGYTF; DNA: TGTGCCAGCAGCACGGGACAGGTCGTTGGCTACACCTTC
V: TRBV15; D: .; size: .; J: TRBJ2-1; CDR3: CATSTDLFNEQFF; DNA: TGTGCCACCAGCACTGACTTATTCAATGAGCAGTTCTTC
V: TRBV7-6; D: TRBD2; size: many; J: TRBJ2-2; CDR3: CASSLGPSGGSNTGELFF; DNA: TGTGCCAGCAGCTTAGGCCCTAGCGGGGGCTCGAACACCGGGGAGCTGTTTTTT
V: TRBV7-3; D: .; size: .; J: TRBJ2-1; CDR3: CASSPHSGGEQFF; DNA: TGTGCCAGCAGCCCTCACTCTGGAGGTGAGCAGTTCTTC
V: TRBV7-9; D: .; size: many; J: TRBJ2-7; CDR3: CASSLSGFLYF; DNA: TGTGCCAGCAGCTTATCGGGTTTTCTGTACTTC
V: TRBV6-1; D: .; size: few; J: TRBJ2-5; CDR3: CASRKGDLVEETQYF; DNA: TGTGCCAGCAGGAAAGGGGATCTCGTTGAAGAGACCCAGTACTTC
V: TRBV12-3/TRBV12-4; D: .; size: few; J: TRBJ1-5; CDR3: CASSLQGPHQPQHF; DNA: TGTGCCAGCAGTTTACAGGGTCCCCATCAGCCCCAGCATTTT
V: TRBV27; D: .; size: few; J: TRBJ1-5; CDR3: CASSQDRYQPQHF; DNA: TGTGCCAGCAGCCAAGACAGATATCAGCCCCAGCATTTT
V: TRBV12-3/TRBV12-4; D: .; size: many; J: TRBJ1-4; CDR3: CASSSDSGREKLFF; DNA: TGTGCCAGCAGTTCGGACAGCGGGAGAGAAAAACTGTTTTTT
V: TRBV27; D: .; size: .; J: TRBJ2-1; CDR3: CASSPHRRQRSYNEQFF; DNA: TGTGCCAGCAGTCCCCACCGCCGACAGCGCTCCTACAATGAGCAGTTCTTC
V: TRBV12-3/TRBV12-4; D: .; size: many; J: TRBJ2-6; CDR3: CASSFRSRTGANVLTF; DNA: TGTGCCAGCAGTTTTCGAAGCCGGACAGGGGCCAACGTCCTGACTTTC
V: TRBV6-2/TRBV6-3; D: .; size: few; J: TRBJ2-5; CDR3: CASSYLTAAQETQYF; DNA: TGTGCCAGCAGTTACCTGACAGCGGCCCAAGAGACCCAGTACTTC
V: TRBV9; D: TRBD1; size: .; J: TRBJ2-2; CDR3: CASSNTGGTGELFF; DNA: TGTGCCAGCAGCAACACAGGGGGCACCGGGGAGCTGTTTTTT
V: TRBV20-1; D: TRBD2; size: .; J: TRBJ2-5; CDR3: CSASRGGGTNQETQYF; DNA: TGCAGTGCTAGTCGCGGCGGGGGGACCAACCAAGAGACCCAGTACTTC
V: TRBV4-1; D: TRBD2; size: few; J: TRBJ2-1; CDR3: CASSQVKREVYNEQFF; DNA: TGCGCCAGCAGCCAAGTGAAGCGGGAGGTATACAATGAGCAGTTCTTC
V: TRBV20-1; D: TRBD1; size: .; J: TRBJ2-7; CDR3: CSASGQGKVSYEQYF; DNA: TGCAGTGCCTCCGGACAGGGAAAAGTCTCCTACGAGCAGTACTTC
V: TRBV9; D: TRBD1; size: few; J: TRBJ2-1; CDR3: CASSVAGQESSYNEQFF; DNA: TGTGCCAGCAGCGTAGCTGGACAGGAGAGCTCCTACAATGAGCAGTTCTTC
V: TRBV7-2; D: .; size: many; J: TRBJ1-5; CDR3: CASSAGLLRPQHF; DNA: TGTGCCAGCAGCGCCGGACTACTCCGGCCCCAGCATTTT
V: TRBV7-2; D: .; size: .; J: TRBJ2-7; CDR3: CASSPSRSLYEQYF; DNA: TGTGCCAGCAGCCCCAGCAGGAGTCTCTACGAGCAGTACTTC
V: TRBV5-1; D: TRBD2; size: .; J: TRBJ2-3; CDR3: CASSAINGGDTQYF; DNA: TGCGCCAGCAGCGCAATCAACGGGGGGGATACGCAGTATTTT
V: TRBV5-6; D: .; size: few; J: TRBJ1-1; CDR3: CASSRLEQGYNTEAFF; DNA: TGTGCCAGCAGCCGCTTAGAACAGGGATACAACACTGAAGCTTTCTTT
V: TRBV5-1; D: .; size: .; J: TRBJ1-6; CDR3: CASSPTGEVAPPLHF; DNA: TGCGCCAGCAGCCCCACCGGGGAGGTAGCGCCACCCCTCCACTTT
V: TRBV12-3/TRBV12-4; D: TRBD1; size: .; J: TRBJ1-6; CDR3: CASSFFQGAETSPLHF; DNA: TGTGCCAGCAGTTTTTTTCAGGGGGCCGAAACTTCACCCCTCCACTTT
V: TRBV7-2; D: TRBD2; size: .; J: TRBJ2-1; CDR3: CASSPGRGAYNEQFF; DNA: TGTGCCAGCAGCCCAGGGCGGGGGGCCTACAATGAGCAGTTCTTC
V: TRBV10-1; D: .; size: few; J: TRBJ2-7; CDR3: CASGKPGDPASTYEQYF; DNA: TGCGCCAGCGGAAAGCCGGGAGATCCGGCTTCCACCTACGAGCAGTACTTC
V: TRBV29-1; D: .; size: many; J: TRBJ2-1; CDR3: CSVESNGAGEQFF; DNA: TGCAGCGTTGAATCGAACGGCGCGGGTGAGCAGTTCTTC
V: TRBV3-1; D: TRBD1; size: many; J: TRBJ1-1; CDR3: CASSQYRGGGGAEAFF; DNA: TGTGCCAGCAGCCAGTACCGAGGGGGCGGAGGAGCTGAAGCTTTCTTT
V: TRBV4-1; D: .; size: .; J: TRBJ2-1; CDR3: CASSQGADETNEQFF; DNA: TGCGCCAGCAGCCAAGGCGCTGATGAGACCAATGAGCAGTTCTTC
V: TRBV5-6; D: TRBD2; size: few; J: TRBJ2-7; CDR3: CASSLTRDYPSYEQYF; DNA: TGTGCCAGCAGCTTGACCCGGGACTATCCCTCCTACGAGCAGTACTTC
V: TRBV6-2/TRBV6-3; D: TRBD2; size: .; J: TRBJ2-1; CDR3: CASRRAGDSNEQFF; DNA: TGTGCCAGCAGGAGGGCGGGAGATAGTAATGAGCAGTTCTTC